This T cell receptor (beta chain) was profiled in a study of T-cell memory formation after mild COVID-19. As for the study in general: TCR clusters largely stayed donor specific.

This CDR3 comprises 11 residues. Germline-derived CDR1 and CDR2 are MNHNS and SASEGT. The J segment lost 7 bases and the V segment lost 3 bases, leaving 0 bases of the junction unmatched. Constant-segment primers and 5'RACE yielded cDNA libraries for TCR alpha and TCR beta, each carrying sample barcodes and UMIs. A single record per CDR3 protein comes from TCRdb applying MiXCR to the 5' RACE reads. The table shows roughly 300,000 distinct CDR3 sequences, with 15% to 20% occurring only once. On this clonotype itself: The antigen is undetermined.

Whole-study findings and limits: Among CD4+ contracting clones, most were CM and EM, and CD8+ ones EMRA.

Sequenced sample: PBMCs or a T cell subset sorted from them (not recorded which). The rearrangement uses TRBV6-1 and TRBJ2-7; 7 bases align to TRBD1. The receptor was isolated from a man between 18 and 35 years old who had mild COVID-19 (a few samples of this study predate the infection). Cell type and time point are not known. The CDR3 spells CASSEDREQYV. The CDR3 DNA sequence: TGTGCCAGCAGTGAGGACAGGGAGCAGTACGTC.